This is a list of T cell receptor beta chains from one sample in a study of blood T cell repertoires in COVID-19. TCRdb's table, derived via immunoSEQ multiplex PCR, lists solely in-frame clones and lacks some. This table holds roughly 230,000 clones, 80% to 85% found once. What was sequenced was peripheral blood. Receptors were obtained from a man between 45 and 60 years old with active or convalescent COVID-19. Each CDR3 is given with its conserved first and last residue. A D gene is named only where the DNA matches it firmly. Not all rows give a size; the values are once, few, many and, for expanded clones, a class.

j_call: TRBJ2-3
d_call: TRBD2
clone_size: NA
v_call: TRBV7-9
cdr3_aa: CASSLGERGTQYF
cdr3_nt: TGTGCCAGCAGCTTAGGGGAGCGGGGTACGCAGTATTTT

j_call: TRBJ1-1
d_call: NA
clone_size: once
v_call: TRBV5-8
cdr3_aa: CASSPEQAGSTEAFF
cdr3_nt: TGTGCCAGCAGCCCTGAGCAGGCGGGTAGCACTGAAGCTTTCTTT

j_call: TRBJ2-1
d_call: NA
clone_size: few
v_call: TRBV29-1
cdr3_aa: CSVVGRGGGNEQFF
cdr3_nt: TGCAGCGTTGTTGGCAGGGGAGGGGGTAATGAGCAGTTCTTC

j_call: TRBJ2-3
d_call: NA
clone_size: once
v_call: TRBV5-8
cdr3_aa: CASSLAALAFTDTQYF
cdr3_nt: TGTGCCAGCAGCCTCGCGGCGTTAGCCTTCACAGATACGCAGTATTTT

j_call: TRBJ2-1
d_call: NA
clone_size: NA
v_call: TRBV4-2
cdr3_aa: CASSQVRANEQFF
cdr3_nt: TGTGCCAGCAGCCAAGTCAGGGCCAATGAGCAGTTCTTC

j_call: TRBJ2-7
d_call: NA
clone_size: NA
v_call: TRBV3-1/TRBV3-2
cdr3_aa: CASSQGYPAYEQYF
cdr3_nt: TGTGCCAGCAGCCAAGGCTACCCGGCCTACGAGCAGTACTTC

j_call: TRBJ2-1
d_call: TRBD1
clone_size: NA
v_call: TRBV6-5
cdr3_aa: CASSFGQGRYNEQFF
cdr3_nt: TGTGCCAGCAGTTTCGGACAGGGGAGGTACAATGAGCAGTTCTTC

j_call: TRBJ1-2
d_call: NA
clone_size: NA
v_call: TRBV10-3
cdr3_aa: CAISDNSGDYGYTF
cdr3_nt: TGTGCCATCAGTGATAATTCTGGAGACTATGGCTACACCTTC

j_call: TRBJ1-3
d_call: TRBD1
clone_size: NA
v_call: TRBV28
cdr3_aa: CASSLWKGAAGNTIYF
cdr3_nt: TGTGCCAGCAGTTTATGGAAGGGGGCAGCTGGAAACACCATATATTTT

j_call: TRBJ2-3
d_call: TRBD1
clone_size: NA
v_call: TRBV6-2/TRBV6-3
cdr3_aa: CASSYSLRGRRTDTQYF
cdr3_nt: TGTGCCAGCAGTTACTCACTTAGGGGGCGCCGGACAGATACGCAGTATTTT

j_call: TRBJ1-5
d_call: NA
clone_size: NA
v_call: TRBV6-5
cdr3_aa: CASSPVGEGNQPQHF
cdr3_nt: TGTGCCAGCAGCCCCGTAGGGGAGGGCAATCAGCCCCAGCATTTT

j_call: TRBJ1-1
d_call: NA
clone_size: NA
v_call: TRBV30
cdr3_aa: CAWSAGRGTEAFF
cdr3_nt: TGTGCCTGGAGTGCCGGGAGGGGGACTGAAGCTTTCTTT

j_call: TRBJ1-2
d_call: TRBD1
clone_size: NA
v_call: TRBV28
cdr3_aa: CASRSTLGQGPLLYYGYTF
cdr3_nt: TGTGCCAGCAGGTCTACCTTAGGACAGGGGCCTTTATTATACTATGGCTACACCTTC

j_call: TRBJ1-2
d_call: NA
clone_size: NA
v_call: TRBV28
cdr3_aa: CASTPIGEFYGYTF
cdr3_nt: TGTGCCAGCACCCCGATCGGAGAGTTCTATGGCTACACCTTC

j_call: TRBJ1-4
d_call: NA
clone_size: NA
v_call: TRBV18
cdr3_aa: CASSPLRGGSTNEKLFF
cdr3_nt: TGTGCCAGCTCACCACTCCGAGGTGGGAGCACTAATGAAAAACTGTTTTTT

j_call: TRBJ2-5
d_call: TRBD1
clone_size: NA
v_call: TRBV9
cdr3_aa: CASSLLDRPQETQYF
cdr3_nt: TGTGCCAGCAGCCTCCTGGACAGGCCCCAAGAGACCCAGTACTTC

j_call: TRBJ1-1
d_call: NA
clone_size: NA
v_call: TRBV4-1
cdr3_aa: CASSQDGVMPFF
cdr3_nt: TGCGCCAGCAGCCAAGACGGGGTTATGCCTTTCTTT

j_call: TRBJ1-5
d_call: NA
clone_size: once
v_call: TRBV3-1/TRBV3-2
cdr3_aa: CASSQGADSNQPQHF
cdr3_nt: TGTGCCAGCAGCCAAGGGGCAGATAGCAATCAGCCCCAGCATTTT

j_call: TRBJ2-1
d_call: TRBD2
clone_size: NA
v_call: TRBV5-1
cdr3_aa: CASSLASGGVDEQFF
cdr3_nt: TGCGCCAGCAGCTTGGCTAGCGGGGGGGTCGATGAGCAGTTCTTC

j_call: TRBJ2-5
d_call: TRBD1
clone_size: NA
v_call: TRBV18
cdr3_aa: CASSPWTGEAETQYF
cdr3_nt: TGTGCCAGCTCACCCTGGACAGGGGAGGCGGAGACCCAGTACTTC

j_call: TRBJ2-2
d_call: NA
clone_size: NA
v_call: TRBV30
cdr3_aa: CAWTSGLNTGELFF
cdr3_nt: TGTGCCTGGACAAGCGGGCTAAACACCGGGGAGCTGTTTTTT

j_call: TRBJ2-3
d_call: NA
clone_size: NA
v_call: TRBV6-1
cdr3_aa: CASSEAGSGGDTQYF
cdr3_nt: TGTGCCAGCAGTGAAGCGGGTAGCGGTGGAGATACGCAGTATTTT

j_call: TRBJ1-3
d_call: NA
clone_size: few
v_call: TRBV18
cdr3_aa: CASSPPKSSGNTIYF
cdr3_nt: TGTGCCAGCTCACCACCGAAGAGTTCTGGAAACACCATATATTTT

j_call: TRBJ2-1
d_call: TRBD1
clone_size: NA
v_call: TRBV5-5
cdr3_aa: CASSLGTGVYEQFF
cdr3_nt: TGTGCCAGCAGCTTGGGGACAGGGGTTTATGAGCAGTTCTTC

j_call: TRBJ2-3
d_call: NA
clone_size: NA
v_call: TRBV11-2
cdr3_aa: CASSLDWPDTQYF
cdr3_nt: TGTGCCAGCAGCTTAGATTGGCCAGATACGCAGTATTTT

j_call: TRBJ1-1
d_call: NA
clone_size: NA
v_call: TRBV29-1
cdr3_aa: CSAGRAFF
cdr3_nt: TGCAGCGCTGGGAGAGCTTTCTTT

j_call: TRBJ1-2
d_call: NA
clone_size: few
v_call: TRBV2
cdr3_aa: CASSEQRNYGYTF
cdr3_nt: TGTGCCAGCAGTGAACAGCGCAACTATGGCTACACCTTC

j_call: TRBJ1-2
d_call: TRBD1
clone_size: NA
v_call: TRBV7-9
cdr3_aa: CASSFLGQGADGYTF
cdr3_nt: TGTGCCAGCAGCTTTCTGGGACAGGGGGCGGATGGCTACACCTTC

j_call: TRBJ1-2
d_call: NA
clone_size: NA
v_call: TRBV30
cdr3_aa: CAWSVLSQGLGYTF
cdr3_nt: TGTGCCTGGAGTGTATTGTCCCAGGGGTTAGGCTACACCTTC

j_call: TRBJ1-2
d_call: TRBD1
clone_size: NA
v_call: TRBV27
cdr3_aa: CASSGTVSNYGYTF
cdr3_nt: TGTGCCAGTTCGGGGACAGTCTCTAACTATGGCTACACCTTC

j_call: TRBJ2-5
d_call: NA
clone_size: NA
v_call: TRBV9
cdr3_aa: CASTPRAGARETQYF
cdr3_nt: TGTGCCAGCACACCCCGGGCAGGGGCGAGAGAGACCCAGTACTTC

j_call: TRBJ1-1
d_call: NA
clone_size: NA
v_call: TRBV5-4
cdr3_aa: CASSFTGRDTEAFF
cdr3_nt: TGTGCCAGCAGCTTTACGGGCAGGGACACTGAAGCTTTCTTT

j_call: TRBJ1-4
d_call: NA
clone_size: NA
v_call: TRBV5-1
cdr3_aa: CASSLVGGPNEKLFF
cdr3_nt: TGCGCCAGCAGCTTGGTCGGCGGCCCGAATGAAAAACTGTTTTTT

j_call: TRBJ1-3
d_call: NA
clone_size: NA
v_call: TRBV30
cdr3_aa: CAWSRGTARSGNTIYF
cdr3_nt: TGTGCCTGGAGTCGGGGGACGGCCCGCTCGGGAAACACCATATATTTT

j_call: TRBJ2-7
d_call: TRBD2
clone_size: NA
v_call: TRBV4-2
cdr3_aa: CASSHPTSGEQYF
cdr3_nt: TGTGCCAGCAGCCATCCAACTAGCGGCGAGCAGTACTTC

j_call: TRBJ2-2
d_call: TRBD2
clone_size: NA
v_call: TRBV6-6
cdr3_aa: CASSYSAGGGTGELFF
cdr3_nt: TGTGCCAGCAGTTACTCAGCGGGGGGCGGGACCGGGGAGCTGTTTTTT

j_call: TRBJ2-1
d_call: TRBD1
clone_size: NA
v_call: TRBV6-5
cdr3_aa: CASSRTGNEQFF
cdr3_nt: TGTGCCAGCAGTCGGACAGGGAATGAGCAGTTCTTC

j_call: TRBJ1-5
d_call: NA
clone_size: NA
v_call: TRBV29-1
cdr3_aa: CSVRTDSNQPQHF
cdr3_nt: TGCAGCGTCCGGACAGATAGCAATCAGCCCCAGCATTTT

j_call: TRBJ2-5
d_call: NA
clone_size: NA
v_call: TRBV7-6
cdr3_aa: CASSRGTRGTQYF
cdr3_nt: TGTGCCAGCAGCCGAGGGACCAGGGGGACCCAGTACTTC

j_call: TRBJ2-3
d_call: TRBD2
clone_size: NA
v_call: TRBV5-4
cdr3_aa: CASSLGLAGGADTQYF
cdr3_nt: TGTGCCAGCAGCTTGGGGTTAGCGGGGGGGGCCGATACGCAGTATTTT

j_call: TRBJ2-5
d_call: NA
clone_size: NA
v_call: TRBV3-1/TRBV3-2
cdr3_aa: CASSQDAGALQETQYF
cdr3_nt: TGTGCCAGCAGCCAAGATGCGGGGGCCCTGCAAGAGACCCAGTACTTC

j_call: TRBJ2-7
d_call: TRBD1
clone_size: NA
v_call: TRBV5-1
cdr3_aa: CASSFRQGEAYEQYF
cdr3_nt: TGCGCCAGCAGCTTTCGACAGGGGGAGGCCTACGAGCAGTACTTC